This is a list of T cell receptor beta chains from one sample in a study of Graves' ophthalmopathy and Graves' hyperthyroidism. TCRdb ran MiXCR on the multiplex PCR reads and lists one entry per CDR3 protein. The table lists 200,000 to 250,000 distinct CDR3 sequences, 25% to 30% of them singletons. The sample was peripheral blood. All receptors come from a man aged 50 or older with Graves' ophthalmopathy. Both conserved end residues are part of each CDR3. The D gene is left open where the match is weak. The size field is filled for only some rows; it gives once, few, many or a size class.

>TRBJ1-2|-|13|-|TRBV6-5
CASSYSPNYGYTF
TGTGCCAGCAGTTACTCCCCCAACTATGGCTACACCTTC
>TRBJ2-1|many|14|-|TRBV28
CASRVSWDYNEQFF
TGTGCCAGCCGGGTGTCGTGGGACTACAATGAGCAGTTCTTC
>TRBJ2-4|-|13|-|TRBV28
CASSFTGQNIQYF
TGTGCCAGCAGTTTTACCGGGCAAAACATTCAGTACTTC
>TRBJ2-7|many|15|-|TRBV6-6
CASSYSTAGPYEQYF
TGTGCCAGCAGTTACTCGACGGCAGGGCCCTACGAGCAGTACTTC
>TRBJ2-4|many|14|-|TRBV11-2
CASSRQGYTYIQYF
TGTGCCAGCAGCCGCCAAGGATACACGTACATTCAGTACTTC
>TRBJ1-1|many|12|TRBD1|TRBV27
CASSYQGGEAFF
TGTGCCAGCAGTTACCAGGGGGGTGAAGCTTTCTTT
>TRBJ2-1|many|18|TRBD2|TRBV19
CASSIHPRLAVLTNEQFF
TGTGCCAGTAGTATCCACCCCAGACTAGCGGTGCTTACCAATGAGCAGTTCTTC
>TRBJ2-5|-|15|TRBD1|TRBV18
CASSPQGQVAETQYF
TGTGCCAGCTCACCACAGGGACAGGTCGCGGAGACCCAGTACTTC
>TRBJ2-3|many|14|-|TRBV12-3/TRBV12-4
CASTPDHSTDTQYF
TGTGCCAGCACCCCGGACCACTCCACAGATACGCAGTATTTT
>TRBJ2-5|many|13|-|TRBV18
CASSPGGTETQYF
TGTGCCAGCTCACCAGGGGGCACAGAGACCCAGTACTTC
>TRBJ2-2|-|16|TRBD2|TRBV12-3/TRBV12-4
CASIGAGGPSTGELFF
TGTGCCAGCATAGGAGCGGGAGGGCCTTCCACCGGGGAGCTGTTTTTT
>TRBJ1-5|-|11|-|TRBV28
CASSLSQPQHF
TGTGCCAGCAGTTTGTCTCAGCCCCAGCATTTT
>TRBJ2-7|-|15|TRBD1|TRBV6-1
CASRALRTGTYEQYF
TGTGCCAGCAGAGCCCTTCGGACAGGGACCTACGAGCAGTACTTC
>TRBJ1-6|-|14|-|TRBV5-1
CASGSGRGNSPLHF
TGCGCCAGCGGCAGTGGACGGGGTAATTCACCCCTCCACTTT
>TRBJ2-5|many|14|TRBD1|TRBV6-5
CASTLTGGAETQYF
TGTGCCAGCACCCTGACAGGGGGCGCAGAGACCCAGTACTTC
>TRBJ2-7|many|11|-|TRBV7-8
CASSNEYEQYF
TGTGCCAGCAGTAACGAGTACGAGCAGTACTTC
>TRBJ2-7|many|14|-|TRBV13
CASSASFASYEQYF
TGTGCCAGCAGCGCTAGCTTCGCGTCCTACGAGCAGTACTTC
>TRBJ1-5|many|14|-|TRBV6-1
CASMRGGSNQPQHF
TGTGCCAGCATGAGGGGAGGTAGCAATCAGCCCCAGCATTTT
>TRBJ2-7|many|15|-|TRBV4-3
CASSQDFRGTYEQYF
TGCGCCAGCAGCCAAGATTTCCGGGGCACCTACGAGCAGTACTTC
>TRBJ1-6|many|16|TRBD1|TRBV6-1
CASSETWTGGNSPLHF
TGTGCCAGCAGTGAAACTTGGACAGGGGGGAATTCACCCCTCCACTTT
>TRBJ2-7|many|14|TRBD1|TRBV6-2/TRBV6-3
CASSLTGGLDEQYF
TGTGCCAGCAGCCTCACAGGGGGCCTCGACGAGCAGTACTTC
>TRBJ1-2|many|14|TRBD1|TRBV28
CASRPGQGANGYTF
TGTGCCAGCCGCCCGGGACAGGGGGCGAATGGCTACACCTTC
>TRBJ1-5|many|14|-|TRBV7-2
CASSPGRYNQPQHF
TGTGCCAGCAGCCCGGGACGGTACAATCAGCCCCAGCATTTT
>TRBJ2-7|many|15|TRBD1|TRBV20-1
CSARKPRDSTYEQYF
TGCAGTGCCAGAAAGCCCCGGGACAGCACCTACGAGCAGTACTTC
>TRBJ1-1|-|13|-|TRBV18
CASSPPVGSEAFF
TGTGCCAGCTCACCACCGGTGGGCAGTGAAGCTTTCTTT
>TRBJ2-1|many|16|TRBD2|TRBV20-1
CSARDAPELAGVEQFF
TGCAGTGCTAGAGACGCCCCCGAGCTAGCGGGAGTTGAGCAGTTCTTC
>TRBJ2-7|-|15|TRBD2|TRBV7-2
CASSLLPSGSYEQYF
TGTGCCAGCAGCCTTTTGCCCAGCGGGAGCTACGAGCAGTACTTC
>TRBJ1-2|many|13|TRBD1|TRBV28
CASSMGQNYGYTF
TGTGCCAGCAGTATGGGACAGAACTATGGCTACACCTTC
>TRBJ1-6|many|14|-|TRBV6-1
CASKDQGINSPLHF
TGTGCCAGCAAAGATCAGGGGATTAATTCACCCCTCCACTTT
>TRBJ2-7|-|16|TRBD2|TRBV2
CASSDLLAGGIYEQYF
TGTGCCAGCAGTGATCTACTAGCGGGAGGTATCTACGAGCAGTACTTC
>TRBJ1-3|many|17|TRBD1|TRBV6-5
CASSYGSGTGTGNTIYF
TGTGCCAGCAGTTACGGTAGTGGGACAGGGACTGGAAACACCATATATTTT
>TRBJ2-5|-|14|-|TRBV7-2
CASSFRQVGETQYF
TGTGCCAGCAGCTTCAGACAGGTGGGAGAGACCCAGTACTTC
>TRBJ2-7|-|15|TRBD1|TRBV4-3
CASSQDWQGVYEQYF
TGCGCCAGCAGCCAAGATTGGCAGGGGGTTTACGAGCAGTACTTC
>TRBJ2-6|-|16|-|TRBV7-8
CASSLGRSSGANVLTF
TGTGCCAGCAGCCTTGGACGGAGCTCTGGGGCCAACGTCCTGACTTTC
>TRBJ1-5|-|13|-|TRBV30
CAWNSGRNQPQHF
TGTGCCTGGAATTCTGGGCGCAATCAGCCCCAGCATTTT
>TRBJ2-2|many|17|TRBD2|TRBV27
CASQGTSGVFNTGELFF
TGTGCCAGCCAGGGAACTAGCGGGGTTTTTAATACCGGGGAGCTGTTTTTT
>TRBJ1-1|many|12|-|TRBV28
CASSRRLGEAFF
TGTGCCAGCAGCCGCCGGCTGGGGGAAGCTTTCTTT
>TRBJ2-5|-|14|TRBD1|TRBV4-1
CASSQQGAGETQYF
TGCGCCAGCAGCCAACAGGGGGCGGGAGAGACCCAGTACTTC
>TRBJ1-2|many|13|-|TRBV7-9
CASSLPQDPGYTF
TGTGCCAGCAGCTTACCGCAGGACCCTGGCTACACCTTC
>TRBJ2-5|many|14|-|TRBV9
CASSPSQGGETQYF
TGTGCCAGCAGCCCTTCCCAGGGTGGGGAGACCCAGTACTTC
>TRBJ2-7|many|17|-|TRBV6-2/TRBV6-3
CASSYSIIEGDAWKQYF
TGTGCCAGCAGTTACTCGATTATCGAAGGAGACGCGTGGAAGCAGTACTTC
>TRBJ2-7|medium-sized|13|-|TRBV6-2/TRBV6-3
CASSTSGTGEQYF
TGTGCCAGCAGTACAAGCGGGACAGGCGAGCAGTACTTC
>TRBJ1-1|-|12|TRBD1|TRBV7-2
CASRWTGHEAFF
TGTGCCAGCAGATGGACAGGGCATGAAGCTTTCTTT
>TRBJ1-1|-|15|TRBD1|TRBV12-3/TRBV12-4
CASSGRTGGFTEAFF
TGTGCCAGCAGTGGCAGGACAGGGGGCTTCACTGAAGCTTTCTTT
>TRBJ2-5|-|13|TRBD1|TRBV5-5
CASSTGQGATQYF
TGTGCCAGCAGCACAGGACAGGGCGCGACCCAGTACTTC
>TRBJ1-6|-|15|-|TRBV28
CASSLPGGGRSPLHF
TGTGCCAGCAGTCTCCCCGGGGGGGGCCGGTCGCCCCTCCACTTT